The source of this TCR beta chain is a study of blood T cell repertoires in COVID-19. Overall study context: There were acute and convalescent COVID-19 samples, and they came from the United States, Italy and Spain. PBMCs, B-cell-depleted T cells, or T cells were the source of the cDNA or gDNA that made up the material.

The CDR3 totals 13 residues. Germline values: CDR1 MNHEY, CDR2 SVGEGT. Losses at the gene ends were 5 bases for V and 2 bases for J; bases not matched to a gene: 1. Methods used by the authors: Estimation of nucleated cell counts relied on the amplification of reference gene primers. Sequenced by immunoSEQ multiplex PCR; TCRdb stores in-frame clones only, minus some. V, J and clone size were drawn from that table, and D and trimming were deduced from the DNA. The sample records fewer than 95,000 clones, about 90% being singletons. The material sequenced was peripheral blood. The TCR sequence derives from a male donor with acute or convalescent COVID-19. The chain uses TRBV6-2 or TRBV6-3 and TRBJ1-2; 8 positions match TRBD1. This chain's CDR3 is CASSRQGNYGYTF. For the CDR3, the DNA is TGTGCCAGCAGTAGACAGGGGAACTATGGCTACACCTTC.